Below are 5 T cell receptor beta chains sequenced from a single sample in a study of blood T cell repertoires in COVID-19. Repertoires were generated with immunoSEQ multiplex PCR, while TCRdb's copy carries only in-frame clones and drops some. The data hold approximately 65,000 clones, with roughly 84% observed a single time. Sequencing was carried out using peripheral blood. These TCRs come from a woman of 80 years or more with active or convalescent COVID-19.

This clone was seen only a few times. V and J are TRBV7-9 and TRBJ1-1, with D possibly matching TRBD1 (5 bases). The germline V gene encodes CDR1 SEHNR and CDR2 FQNEAQ (reference sequence). V lost 5 bases, J lost 11 bases, and 15 bases lay in between. The CDR3 sequence is 12 residues long. CDR3 region: CASSPQGRSAFF. CDR3 in DNA: TGTGCCAGCAGCCCCCAGGGAAGATCGGCTTTCTTT.

This clone appeared a few times. V and J are TRBV2 and TRBJ1-2; TRBD1 matches at 7 bases. The J segment lost 4 bases and the V segment lost 6 bases, leaving 5 bases of the junction unmatched. Per the germline V gene, CDR1 is SNHLY and CDR2 is FYNNEI. The length of the CDR3 is 13 residues. The CDR3 DNA sequence: TGTGCCAGCAGCGAGACAGGGTTCTATGGCTACACCTTC. This gives the protein CASSETGFYGYTF. Based on the CDR3 plus reference TRBV2 and TRBJ1-2, the full variable domain is EPEVTQTPSHQVTQMGQEVILRCVPISNHLYFYWYRQILGQKVEFLVSFYNNEISEKSEIFDDQFSVERPDGSNFTLKIRSTKLEDSAMYFCASSETGFYGYTFGSGTRLTVV.

This sequence joins TRBV6-6 and TRBJ2-2, with 7 positions matching TRBD1. Looked up from germline, CDR1 is MNHNY and CDR2 is SVGAGI (reference sequence). The CDR3 is made up of 14 amino acids. V trimming: 5 bases; J trimming: 1 base; junction bases outside the gene matches: 1. CDR3 DNA sequence: TGTGCCAGCAGTAGGGACAGGAACACCGGGGAGCTGTTTTTT. This encodes CASSRDRNTGELFF.

This clone appeared a single time. The chain carries TRBV5-6 and TRBJ1-2, with a weak D call TRBD1 (6 bases). Trimming stripped 0 bases from V and 7 bases from J, with 7 bases between. This CDR3 spans 12 amino acids. Germline V CDR1 and CDR2: SGHDT, YYEEEE. The CDR3 DNA sequence: TGTGCCAGCAGCTTGGTACAGGGTGGCTACACCTTC. This gives the protein CASSLVQGGYTF.

The V and J genes are TRBV3-1 (or the pseudogene TRBV3-2) and TRBJ1-3; 7 positions match TRBD1. Per germline, CDR1 LGHDT and CDR2 YNNKEL (reference sequence). The ends lost 4 bases at V and 0 bases at J; junction bases unmatched: 0. This CDR3 is built from 14 residues. The CDR3 DNA is TGTGCCAGCAGCCCAGGGGGCTCTGGAAACACCATATATTTT. It translates to CASSPGGSGNTIYF.